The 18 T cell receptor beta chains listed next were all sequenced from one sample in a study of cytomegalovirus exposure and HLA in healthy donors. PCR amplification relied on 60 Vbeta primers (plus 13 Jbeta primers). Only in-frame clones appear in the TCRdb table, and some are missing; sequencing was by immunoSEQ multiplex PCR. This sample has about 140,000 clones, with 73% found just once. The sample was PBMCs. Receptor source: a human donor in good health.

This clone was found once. The CDR3 DNA sequence: TGTGCCAGCAGTCTGGGACAGGGGCTTACAGATACGCAGTATTTT. Its protein product is CASSLGQGLTDTQYF. This chain joins TRBV28 and TRBJ2-3; 10 nucleotides match TRBD1. J gave up 3 bases and V 5 bases, and 5 bases lay outside the gene matches. CDR1 MDHEN and CDR2 SYDVKM come from the germline V gene. The CDR3 sequence is 15 residues long.

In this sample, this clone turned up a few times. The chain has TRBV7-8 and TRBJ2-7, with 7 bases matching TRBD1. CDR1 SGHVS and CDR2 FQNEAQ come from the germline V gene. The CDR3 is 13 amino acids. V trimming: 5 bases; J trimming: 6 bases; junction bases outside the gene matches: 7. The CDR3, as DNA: TGTGCCAGCAGCCGAGACAGGGTCGCCGAGCAGTACTTC. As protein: CASSRDRVAEQYF.

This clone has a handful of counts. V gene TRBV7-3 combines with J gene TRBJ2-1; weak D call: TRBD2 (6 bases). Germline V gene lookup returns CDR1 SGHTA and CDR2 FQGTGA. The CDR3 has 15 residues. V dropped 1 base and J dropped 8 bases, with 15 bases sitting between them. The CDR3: CASSLSPGSGHEQFF. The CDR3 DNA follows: TGTGCCAGCAGCTTAAGTCCCGGCAGCGGGCATGAGCAGTTCTTC.

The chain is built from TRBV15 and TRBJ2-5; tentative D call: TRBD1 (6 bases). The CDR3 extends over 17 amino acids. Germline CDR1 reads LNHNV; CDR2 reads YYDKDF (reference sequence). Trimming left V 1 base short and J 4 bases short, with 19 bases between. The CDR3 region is CATSRGRGMGVIETQYF. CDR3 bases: TGTGCCACCAGCAGAGGCAGGGGTATGGGAGTAATAGAGACCCAGTACTTC.

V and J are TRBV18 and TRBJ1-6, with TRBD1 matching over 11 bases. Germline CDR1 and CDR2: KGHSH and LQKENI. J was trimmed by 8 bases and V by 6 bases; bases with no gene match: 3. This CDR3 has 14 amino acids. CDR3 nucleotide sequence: TGTGCCAGCTCTCCGGGACAGGGGGATTCACCCCTCCACTTT. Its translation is CASSPGQGDSPLHF.

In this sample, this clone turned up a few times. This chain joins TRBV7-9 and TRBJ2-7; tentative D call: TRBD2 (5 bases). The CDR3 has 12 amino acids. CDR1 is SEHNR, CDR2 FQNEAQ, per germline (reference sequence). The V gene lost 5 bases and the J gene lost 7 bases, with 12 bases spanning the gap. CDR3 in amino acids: CASSGDRREQYF. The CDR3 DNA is TGTGCCAGCAGCGGGGATAGGAGGGAGCAGTACTTC.

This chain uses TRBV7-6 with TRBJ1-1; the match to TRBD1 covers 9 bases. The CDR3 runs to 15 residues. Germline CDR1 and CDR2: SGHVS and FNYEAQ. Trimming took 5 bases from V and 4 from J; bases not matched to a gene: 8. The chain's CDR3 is CASSDTGGLGTEAFF. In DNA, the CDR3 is TGTGCCAGCAGCGATACAGGGGGCCTAGGCACTGAAGCTTTCTTT.

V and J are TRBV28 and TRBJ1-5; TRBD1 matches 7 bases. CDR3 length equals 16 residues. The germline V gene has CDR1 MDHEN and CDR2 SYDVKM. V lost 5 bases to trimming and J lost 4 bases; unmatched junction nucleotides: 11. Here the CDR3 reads CASSRNSDRFNQPQHF. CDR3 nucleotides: TGTGCCAGCAGTCGGAACTCGGACAGGTTTAATCAGCCCCAGCATTTT.

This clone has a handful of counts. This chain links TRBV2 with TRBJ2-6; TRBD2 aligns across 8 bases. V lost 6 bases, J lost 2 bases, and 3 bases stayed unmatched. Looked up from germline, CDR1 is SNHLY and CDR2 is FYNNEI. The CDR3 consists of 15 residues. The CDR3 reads CASSGGGTGANVLTF. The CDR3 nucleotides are TGTGCCAGCAGCGGCGGGGGGACTGGGGCCAACGTCCTGACTTTC.

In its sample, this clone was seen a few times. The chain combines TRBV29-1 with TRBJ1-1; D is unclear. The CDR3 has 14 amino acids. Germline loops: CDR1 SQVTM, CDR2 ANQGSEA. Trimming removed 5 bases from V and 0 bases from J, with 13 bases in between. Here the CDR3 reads CSVKYSGMNTEAFF. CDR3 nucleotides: TGCAGCGTTAAGTATTCGGGTATGAACACTGAAGCTTTCTTT.

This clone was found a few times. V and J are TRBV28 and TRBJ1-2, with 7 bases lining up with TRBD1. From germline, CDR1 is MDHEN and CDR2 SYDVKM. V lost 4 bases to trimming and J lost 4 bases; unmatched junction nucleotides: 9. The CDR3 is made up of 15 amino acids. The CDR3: CASSSPDRRLYGYTF. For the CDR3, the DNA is TGTGCCAGCAGTTCCCCGGACAGGCGGCTCTATGGCTACACCTTC.

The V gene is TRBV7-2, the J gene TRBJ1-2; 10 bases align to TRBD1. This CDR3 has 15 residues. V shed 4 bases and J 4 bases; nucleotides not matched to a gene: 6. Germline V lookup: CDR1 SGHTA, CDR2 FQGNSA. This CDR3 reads CASSSWTGGGYGYTF. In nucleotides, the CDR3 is TGTGCCAGCAGCTCGTGGACAGGGGGTGGCTATGGCTACACCTTC.

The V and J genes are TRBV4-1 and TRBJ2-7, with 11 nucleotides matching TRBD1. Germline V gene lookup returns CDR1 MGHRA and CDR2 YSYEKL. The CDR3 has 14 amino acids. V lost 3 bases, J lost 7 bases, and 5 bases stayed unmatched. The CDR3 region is CASSQGQGEGEQYF. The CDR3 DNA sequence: TGCGCCAGCAGCCAGGGACAGGGGGAAGGGGAGCAGTACTTC.

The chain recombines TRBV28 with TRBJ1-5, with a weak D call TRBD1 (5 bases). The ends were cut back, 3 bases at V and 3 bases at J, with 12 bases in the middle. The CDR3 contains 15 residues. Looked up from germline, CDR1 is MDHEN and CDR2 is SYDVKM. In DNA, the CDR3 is TGTGCCAGCAGTTTTCACAGGAGTATCAATCAGCCCCAGCATTTT. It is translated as CASSFHRSINQPQHF.

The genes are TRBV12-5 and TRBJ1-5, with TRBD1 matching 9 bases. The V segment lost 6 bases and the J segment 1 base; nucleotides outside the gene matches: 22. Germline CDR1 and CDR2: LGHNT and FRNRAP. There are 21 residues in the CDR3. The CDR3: CASGTTPQRVRTGESNQPQHF. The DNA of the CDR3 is TGTGCTAGTGGGACTACACCCCAACGGGTCCGGACAGGGGAAAGCAATCAGCCCCAGCATTTT.

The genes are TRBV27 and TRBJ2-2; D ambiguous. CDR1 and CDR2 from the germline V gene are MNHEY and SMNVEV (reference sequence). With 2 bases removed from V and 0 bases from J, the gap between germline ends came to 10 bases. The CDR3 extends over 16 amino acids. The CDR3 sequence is CASSLLGSPNTGELFF. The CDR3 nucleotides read TGTGCCAGCAGTTTACTAGGTTCACCGAACACCGGGGAGCTGTTTTTT.

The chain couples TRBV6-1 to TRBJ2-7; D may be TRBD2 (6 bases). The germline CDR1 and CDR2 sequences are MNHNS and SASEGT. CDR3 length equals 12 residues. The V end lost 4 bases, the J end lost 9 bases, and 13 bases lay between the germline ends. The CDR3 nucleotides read TGTGCCAGCAGTGCCCGATCGGGAGTGCAGTACTTC. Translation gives CASSARSGVQYF.

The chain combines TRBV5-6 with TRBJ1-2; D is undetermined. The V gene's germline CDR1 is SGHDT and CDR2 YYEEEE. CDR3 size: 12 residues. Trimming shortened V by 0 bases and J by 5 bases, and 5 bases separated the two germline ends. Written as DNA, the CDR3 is TGTGCCAGCAGCTTGGACAGATATGGCTACACCTTC. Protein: CASSLDRYGYTF.